Presented here are 2 T cell receptor beta chains from one specimen sequenced in a study of response to subunit inactivated influenza vaccine. A single record per CDR3 protein comes from TCRdb applying MiXCR to the RT-PCR reads. The repertoire holds a few hundred thousand distinct CDR3 sequences, with roughly 7.6% as singletons. The sample here was PBMCs from blood, taken around 25 months after vaccination. Receptors originate from a man between 45 and 75 years old who received an inactivated influenza vaccine.

The chain uses TRBV24-1 and TRBJ2-1; 10 bases are a match to TRBD1. The CDR3 contains 17 residues. V shed 5 bases and J 7 bases; nucleotides not matched to a gene: 13. Germline V gene data show CDR1 as KGHDR and CDR2 as SFDVKD. The chain's CDR3 is CATSALGRDRGQNEQFF. CDR3 bases: TGTGCCACCAGTGCCTTGGGCCGGGACAGGGGACAAAATGAGCAGTTCTTC.

This clonotype appeared a few times. V and J are TRBV29-1 and TRBJ2-1; TRBD1 might be the D (6 bases). Trimming removed 3 bases from V and 5 bases from J, with 14 bases in between. This CDR3 is 14 amino acids long. The germline CDR1 and CDR2 sequences are SQVTM and ANQGSEA. CDR3 residues: CSVDRRGLNNEQFF. The CDR3, as DNA: TGCAGCGTTGACCGCAGGGGATTGAACAATGAGCAGTTCTTC.